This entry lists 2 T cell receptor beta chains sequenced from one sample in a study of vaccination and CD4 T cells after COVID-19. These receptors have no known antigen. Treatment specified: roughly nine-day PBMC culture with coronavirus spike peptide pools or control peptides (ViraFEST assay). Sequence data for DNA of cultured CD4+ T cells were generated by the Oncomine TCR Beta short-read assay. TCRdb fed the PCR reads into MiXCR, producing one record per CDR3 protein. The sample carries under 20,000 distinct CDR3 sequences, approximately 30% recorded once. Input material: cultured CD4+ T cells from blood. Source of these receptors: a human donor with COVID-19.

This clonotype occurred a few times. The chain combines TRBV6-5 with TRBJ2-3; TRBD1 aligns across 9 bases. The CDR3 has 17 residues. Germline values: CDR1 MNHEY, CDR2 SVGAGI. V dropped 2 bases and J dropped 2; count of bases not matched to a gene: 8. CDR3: CASSYRTGAQFTDTQYF. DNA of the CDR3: TGTGCCAGCAGTTACCGGACAGGGGCACAATTCACAGATACGCAGTATTTT.

The CDR3 sequence is CASSLWGSAKNIQYF. The CDR3 DNA is TGTGCCAGCAGCTTGTGGGGCTCAGCCAAAAACATTCAGTACTTC. V and J are TRBV5-4 and TRBJ2-4; D is perhaps TRBD1 (5 bases). V lost 1 base and J 0 bases, leaving 8 bases between the germline ends. Germline-derived CDR1 and CDR2 are SGHNT and YYREEE (reference sequence). The CDR3 extends over 15 amino acids.